Ten or more counts support the clone carrying this T cell receptor beta chain. Its antigen is undetermined. TCRdb fed the reads into MiXCR, producing one record per CDR3 protein. This table has 490,000 or so distinct CDR3 sequences, around 11% appearing once. This entry is derived from a study of T cell repertoires in cytomegalovirus infection. Overall study results and limits: Summed public TCR beta family frequency identified CMV carriers bearing the relevant HLA. Clonotype analysis showed dominance of the ex vivo response by HLA-C-restricted CMV-specific TCR beta clonotypes.

The V gene lost 10 bases and the J gene lost 0 bases, with 10 bases spanning the gap. The CDR3 spans 14 residues. Germline V gene lookup returns CDR1 ENHRY and CDR2 SYGVKD. The chain couples TRBV10-3 to TRBJ2-6; possibly TRBD1 for D (5 bases). The sample consisted of PBMCs. The source is a human donor in good health (CMV status not recorded). Some clones in this sample may be carry-over from other donors' samples. CDR3 nucleotide sequence: TGTGCCACGGAAGACAGCTCTGGGGCCAACGTCCTGACTTTC. It codes for CATEDSSGANVLTF.